A single T cell receptor (beta chain) is shown here with its context. In the source study's methods: For nucleated cells, counts were estimated from reference gene primer amplification. The repertoire was sequenced with immunoSEQ multiplex PCR; TCRdb's copy has only in-frame clones and lacks some. V and J calls and clone size follow that table, whereas D and trimming were derived from the DNA. Among more than 250,000 clones listed, roughly 90% were seen once. These data come from a study of blood T cell repertoires in COVID-19. About the study: The samples span acute and convalescent COVID-19 from the United States, Italy and Spain.

The V and J ends lost 4 bases and 7 bases respectively, with 14 bases between them. Germline CDR1 reads SQVTM; CDR2 reads ANQGSEA. The CDR3 sequence is 13 residues long. V is TRBV29-1 and J is TRBJ1-5, with D possibly TRBD1 on 5 matching bases. The sequencing input was peripheral blood. This sequence originates from a man aged 18 to 35 who had recovered from COVID-19. The CDR3 DNA sequence: TGCAGCGTTGTGGTAGGAAGGGGACAGCCCCAGCATTTT. Translation: CSVVVGRGQPQHF.